These T cell receptor beta chains were read from a single sample in a study of regulatory and conventional T cells in RAG deficiency. Sequencing was performed with immunoSEQ multiplex PCR; in TCRdb, only in-frame clones are kept and a portion is missing. This sample has roughly 7,100 clones, with around nine tenths found just once. The data were also submitted as part of a second study, on regulatory T cells.

The sequenced sample consisted of CD127- CD25+ CD4+ Tregs sorted from blood. These TCRs come from a human donor in good health. Each CDR3 is given with its conserved first and last residue. Each record gives: clone size, J gene, D gene, V gene, CDR3 length, CDR3 protein, CDR3 DNA. D genes are given only for firm matches. Clone size appears in some rows only: once, few, many, or a class for an expanded clone.

abundance: once
j_gene: TRBJ2-5
d_gene: TRBD1
v_gene: TRBV2
len: 14
CDR3aa: CASRRTGVAETQYF
CDR3nt: TGTGCCAGCAGGCGGACAGGGGTCGCGGAGACCCAGTACTTC

abundance: -
j_gene: TRBJ2-5
d_gene: TRBD2
v_gene: TRBV5-1
len: 18
CDR3aa: CASSLDGGGAVNLETQYF
CDR3nt: TGCGCCAGCAGCTTGGATGGCGGGGGGGCAGTGAACTTGGAGACCCAGTACTTC

abundance: -
j_gene: TRBJ1-1
d_gene: -
v_gene: TRBV6-6
len: 13
CDR3aa: CASSQLINTEAFF
CDR3nt: TGTGCCAGCAGTCAACTAATTAACACTGAAGCTTTCTTT

abundance: few
j_gene: TRBJ1-4
d_gene: -
v_gene: TRBV10-3
len: 13
CDR3aa: CAITAGVGEKLFF
CDR3nt: TGTGCCATCACGGCCGGGGTAGGCGAAAAACTGTTTTTT

abundance: few
j_gene: TRBJ1-1
d_gene: -
v_gene: TRBV2
len: 14
CDR3aa: CASTAGRRNTEAFF
CDR3nt: TGTGCCAGCACGGCGGGACGGAGGAACACTGAAGCTTTCTTT

abundance: once
j_gene: TRBJ2-1
d_gene: TRBD2
v_gene: TRBV5-1
len: 18
CDR3aa: CASSQPLSGGGAYNEQFF
CDR3nt: TGCGCCAGCAGCCAACCACTTAGCGGCGGGGGGGCCTACAATGAGCAGTTCTTC

abundance: -
j_gene: TRBJ2-3
d_gene: TRBD2
v_gene: TRBV7-8
len: 16
CDR3aa: CASSTRGGSSGDTQYF
CDR3nt: TGTGCCAGCAGCACCCGGGGAGGGAGCTCTGGAGATACGCAGTATTTT

abundance: -
j_gene: TRBJ1-6
d_gene: TRBD1
v_gene: TRBV18
len: 14
CDR3aa: CASSLTGGDSPLHF
CDR3nt: TGTGCCAGCTCACTCACAGGGGGGGATTCCCCCCTCCACTTT

abundance: few
j_gene: TRBJ1-1
d_gene: -
v_gene: TRBV10-3
len: 13
CDR3aa: CAISTGFSTEAFF
CDR3nt: TGTGCCATCAGTACAGGGTTTAGCACTGAAGCTTTCTTT

abundance: -
j_gene: TRBJ1-2
d_gene: -
v_gene: TRBV4-3
len: 14
CDR3aa: CASSPTVGGRGYTF
CDR3nt: TGCGCCAGCAGCCCCACCGTGGGGGGGAGAGGCTACACCTTC

abundance: once
j_gene: TRBJ2-2
d_gene: TRBD1
v_gene: TRBV11-3
len: 15
CDR3aa: CASSRGQGTTGELFF
CDR3nt: TGTGCCAGCAGCCGGGGACAGGGAACCACCGGGGAGCTGTTTTTT

abundance: -
j_gene: TRBJ2-2
d_gene: TRBD1
v_gene: TRBV5-4
len: 16
CDR3aa: CASSFPDRGVTGELFF
CDR3nt: TGTGCCAGCAGCTTCCCGGACAGGGGCGTCACCGGGGAGCTGTTTTTT

abundance: -
j_gene: TRBJ1-2
d_gene: TRBD1
v_gene: TRBV27
len: 16
CDR3aa: CASSEGPGTGNYGYTF
CDR3nt: TGTGCCAGCAGTGAAGGCCCCGGGACAGGGAACTATGGCTACACCTTC

abundance: -
j_gene: TRBJ1-6
d_gene: TRBD1
v_gene: TRBV6-5
len: 15
CDR3aa: CASSRGQVYNSPLHF
CDR3nt: TGTGCCAGCAGCCGAGGACAGGTTTATAATTCACCCCTCCACTTT

abundance: -
j_gene: TRBJ2-5
d_gene: -
v_gene: TRBV18
len: 20
CDR3aa: CASSLSTRTLVRAPQETQYF
CDR3nt: TGTGCCAGCTCACTCTCAACTCGGACCCTCGTGAGGGCCCCTCAAGAGACCCAGTACTTC

abundance: -
j_gene: TRBJ2-7
d_gene: -
v_gene: TRBV29-1
len: 12
CDR3aa: CSVSREGGEQYF
CDR3nt: TGCAGCGTCTCCAGGGAGGGGGGCGAGCAGTACTTC

abundance: -
j_gene: TRBJ2-5
d_gene: -
v_gene: TRBV28
len: 14
CDR3aa: CASIRGSARETQYF
CDR3nt: TGTGCCAGCATAAGGGGCTCGGCGCGAGAGACCCAGTACTTC

abundance: -
j_gene: TRBJ1-2
d_gene: -
v_gene: TRBV21-1
len: 11
CDR3aa: CANSISYGYTF
CDR3nt: TGTGCCAACAGCATCTCCTATGGCTACACCTTC

abundance: -
j_gene: TRBJ2-1
d_gene: TRBD2
v_gene: TRBV12-5
len: 16
CDR3aa: CASGLSSGVSYNEQFF
CDR3nt: TGTGCTAGTGGTTTGTCCAGCGGGGTCTCCTACAATGAGCAGTTCTTC

abundance: -
j_gene: TRBJ1-6
d_gene: -
v_gene: TRBV6-1
len: 14
CDR3aa: CASSEALSDSPLHF
CDR3nt: TGTGCCAGCAGTGAAGCCCTAAGCGATTCACCCCTCCACTTT

abundance: -
j_gene: TRBJ1-1
d_gene: -
v_gene: TRBV5-1
len: 13
CDR3aa: CASRLSMNTEAFF
CDR3nt: TGCGCCAGCAGGCTGTCTATGAACACTGAAGCTTTCTTT

abundance: -
j_gene: TRBJ2-2
d_gene: TRBD1
v_gene: TRBV6-5
len: 14
CDR3aa: CASRTGTVSGELFF
CDR3nt: TGTGCCAGCAGAACCGGGACAGTAAGCGGGGAGCTGTTTTTT

abundance: -
j_gene: TRBJ1-2
d_gene: -
v_gene: TRBV29-1
len: 13
CDR3aa: CSVSSRANYGYTF
CDR3nt: TGCAGCGTTTCTAGCCGAGCTAACTATGGCTACACCTTC